This passage covers 21 T cell receptor beta chains from one sample sequenced in a study of blood T cell repertoires in COVID-19. Assay: immunoSEQ multiplex PCR; the TCRdb copy retains only in-frame clones and omits some. This sample carries 150,000 to 200,000 clones, roughly 80% of them seen once, and the ten largest clones take less than 9.5%. Sequencing was done on a sample of peripheral blood. These receptors all come from a woman in her sixties or seventies with COVID-19, enrolled during active disease.

This sequence joins TRBV6-2 or TRBV6-3 and TRBJ1-2; D is perhaps TRBD1 (6 bases). V was cut by 5 bases and J by 3 bases, with 16 bases left in between. Germline V gene lookup returns CDR1 MNHEY and CDR2 SVGEGT. This CDR3 spans 15 amino acids. CDR3 DNA: TGTGCCAGCAGTCAACCCCAGGGGACGGACTATGGCTACACCTTC. Translated: CASSQPQGTDYGYTF.

The V gene is TRBV27, the J gene TRBJ1-5; TRBD1 might be the D (5 bases). The CDR3 contains 17 residues. Germline loops: CDR1 MNHEY, CDR2 SMNVEV (reference sequence). Trimming cost V 6 bases and J 2 bases, with 20 bases left between them. Written as DNA, the CDR3 is TGTGCCAGCAGAGATAAGATAGGGGTTTTGGGCAATCAGCCCCAGCATTTT. Translating it yields CASRDKIGVLGNQPQHF.

The V call is TRBV7-2, the J call TRBJ1-1; D gene ambiguous. V lost 4 bases to trimming and J lost 11 bases, with 11 bases between them. The CDR3 has 11 residues. The V gene's germline CDR1 is SGHTA and CDR2 FQGNSA. The CDR3 loop is CASSWAPEAFF. For the CDR3, the DNA is TGTGCCAGCAGCTGGGCCCCAGAGGCTTTCTTT.

This clone appeared once. The chain employs TRBV7-2 and TRBJ2-3, with 7 bases aligning to TRBD2. The CDR3 sequence is 14 residues long. The germline CDR1 and CDR2 sequences are SGHTA and FQGNSA. Trimming removed 5 bases from V and 1 base from J; junction bases left unmatched: 3. For the CDR3, the DNA is TGTGCCAGCAGCGCGGCGGGGGGCACAGATACGCAGTATTTT. It yields the protein CASSAAGGTDTQYF.

This chain joins TRBV7-2 and TRBJ1-1; no definite D call. The V gene lost 0 bases and the J gene lost 4 bases, with 12 bases spanning the gap. Per the germline V gene, CDR1 is SGHTA and CDR2 is FQGNSA. This CDR3 spans 15 amino acids. The CDR3 sequence is CASSLAGGVITEAFF. The CDR3 coding sequence is TGTGCCAGCAGCTTAGCGGGCGGGGTAATCACTGAAGCTTTCTTT.

The rearrangement joins TRBV3-1 (or the pseudogene TRBV3-2) to TRBJ2-1; 9 nucleotides match TRBD2. V trimming: 0 bases; J trimming: 3 bases; junction bases outside the gene matches: 3. The CDR3 is 16 residues long. The germline CDR1 and CDR2 sequences are LGHDT and YNNKEL (reference sequence). The CDR3 DNA is TGTGCCAGCAGCCAAGATGCGGGAGGGGGCTACAATGAGCAGTTCTTC. This gives the protein CASSQDAGGGYNEQFF.

This chain connects TRBV27 to TRBJ1-1; TRBD1 matches at 8 bases. The CDR3 is 14 residues long. Germline trimming cut 4 bases from V and 4 bases from J; bases unmatched to any gene: 5. Germline CDR1 reads MNHEY; CDR2 reads SMNVEV (reference sequence). The CDR3 nucleotides are TGTGCCAGCAGTTCACTAACAGGGGGCACTGAAGCTTTCTTT. Residues: CASSSLTGGTEAFF.

The chain couples TRBV3-1 (or the pseudogene TRBV3-2) to TRBJ2-5; 12 positions agree with TRBD2. Trimming removed 1 base from V and 3 bases from J; junction bases left unmatched: 12. CDR1 and CDR2 (germline): LGHDT, YNNKEL (reference sequence). The CDR3 extends over 19 amino acids. The CDR3: CASSQGELAGGPCKETQYF. In DNA, the CDR3 is TGTGCCAGCAGCCAAGGGGAACTAGCGGGAGGTCCTTGCAAAGAGACCCAGTACTTC.

This clone was observed once. The rearrangement links TRBV7-2 to TRBJ1-2; a possible D gene is TRBD1 (5 bases). The V gene lost 3 bases and the J gene lost 2 bases, with 13 bases spanning the gap. The CDR3 length is 15 residues. Germline V lookup: CDR1 SGHTA, CDR2 FQGNSA. This chain's CDR3 is CASSLIRDTNYGYTF. The DNA of the CDR3 is TGTGCCAGCAGCTTGATCAGGGATACAAACTATGGCTACACCTTC.

About this clone itself: Relative to the germline gene, one junction end is altered; a read error may explain this. V and J are TRBV20-1 and TRBJ1-2; TRBD1 might be the D (6 bases). This CDR3 has 10 amino acids. Germline loops: CDR1 DFQATT, CDR2 SNEGSKA (reference sequence). The CDR3 coding sequence is TGCAGTGCTCCCGACAGGCAGAATAATTTC. It specifies CSAPDRQNNF.

There are a few counts of this clone. This sequence joins TRBV2 and TRBJ1-5; D possibly corresponds to TRBD1 (6 bases). This CDR3 contains 14 residues. V was shortened by 3 bases and J by 2 bases, with 8 bases between the two germline ends. Germline loops: CDR1 SNHLY, CDR2 FYNNEI. DNA for the CDR3: TGTGCCAGCAGTGAGAGACAGGGCAATCAGCCCCAGCATTTT. Protein sequence: CASSERQGNQPQHF.

V is TRBV19 and J is TRBJ2-5; no firm D call. CDR3 length equals 12 residues. Germline CDR1 is LNHDA and CDR2 is SQIVND (reference sequence). V gave up 4 bases and J gave up 5 bases, with 8 bases separating them. CDR3 region: CASSSPGETQYF. For the CDR3, the DNA is TGTGCCAGTAGTAGCCCTGGCGAGACCCAGTACTTC.

This clone showed up many times. The chain joins TRBV9 to TRBJ2-1, with D unclear. This CDR3 has 14 amino acids. Germline CDR1 SGDLS, CDR2 YYNGEE. The germline V and J ends were trimmed by 2 bases and 6 bases, with 12 bases remaining between them. The chain's CDR3 is CASSVNAGSNEQFF. CDR3 nucleotides: TGTGCCAGCAGCGTTAATGCAGGAAGCAATGAGCAGTTCTTC. Supplemented by reference TRBV9 and TRBJ2-1, the full variable domain reads DSGVTQTPKHLITATGQRVTLRCSPRSGDLSVYWYQQSLDQGLQFLIQYYNGEERAKGNILERFSAQQFPDLHSELNLSSLELGDSALYFCASSVNAGSNEQFFGPGTRLTVL.

The chain recombines TRBV6-5 with TRBJ2-7; a weak D match, TRBD2 (7 bases). The CDR3 extends over 13 amino acids. CDR1 is MNHEY and CDR2 is SVGAGI in the germline V gene. Trimming left V 6 bases short and J 2 bases short, with 11 bases between. The CDR3 bases are TGTGCCAGCAGGTGGGGGGGCCCCTACGAGCAGTACGTC. Protein sequence: CASRWGGPYEQYV.

Of note for this clone: At one end, the junction sequence differs from germline, possibly due to a read error. V and J are TRBV7-7 and TRBJ2-2; 8 positions match TRBD1. Germline CDR1 and CDR2: SSHAT and FNYEAQ (reference sequence). The CDR3 spans 15 residues. CDR3 in DNA: TGTGCTAGCAGCGCCGGGACAGGGAACACCGGGGAGCTGTTTTTT. This translates into CASSAGTGNTGELFF. Drawing the rest from reference TRBV7-7 and TRBJ2-2, the complete variable domain is GAGVSQSPRYKVTKRGQDVTLRCDPISSHATLYWYQQALGQGPEFLTYFNYEAQPDKSGLPSDRFSAERPEGSISTLTIQRTEQRDSAMYRCASSAGTGNTGELFFGEGSRLTVL.

The chain combines TRBV28 with TRBJ1-1; 7 bases line up with TRBD1. This CDR3 spans 15 amino acids. Unmatched junction bases numbered 4, after V lost 3 bases and J lost 0 bases. CDR1 is MDHEN, CDR2 SYDVKM, per germline. Here the CDR3 reads CASSLTGNMNTEAFF. DNA of the CDR3: TGTGCCAGCAGTTTGACAGGGAACATGAACACTGAAGCTTTCTTT. The entire variable domain, with the rest obtained from reference TRBV28 and TRBJ1-1, is as follows: DVKVTQSSRYLVKRTGEKVFLECVQDMDHENMFWYRQDPGLGLRLIYFSYDVKMKEKGDIPEGYSVSREKKERFSLILESASTNQTSMYLCASSLTGNMNTEAFFGQGTRLTVV.

The chain is built from TRBV19 and TRBJ2-3; TRBD1 might be the D (5 bases). Germline-derived CDR1 and CDR2 are LNHDA and SQIVND (reference sequence). V was shortened by 2 bases and J by 2 bases, with 14 bases between the two germline ends. There are 16 residues in the CDR3. This chain's CDR3 is CASSIKTARLTDTQYF. The CDR3 nucleotides are TGTGCCAGTAGTATAAAGACAGCTAGACTCACAGATACGCAGTATTTT.

The chain joins TRBV28 to TRBJ1-2; TRBD1 aligns across 10 bases. Germline loops: CDR1 MDHEN, CDR2 SYDVKM. Germline trimming cut 3 bases from V and 4 bases from J; bases unmatched to any gene: 11. CDR3 length equals 17 residues. The chain's CDR3 is CASSFPGTGDTSYGYTF. CDR3 coding DNA: TGTGCCAGCAGTTTCCCCGGGACAGGGGATACTAGCTATGGCTACACCTTC.

This clone was detected only once. The J gene is TRBJ1-5, the V gene TRBV9; D gene uncertain. CDR3 size: 14 residues. V shed 0 bases and J shed 7 bases, with 11 bases lying between them. CDR1 and CDR2 (germline): SGDLS, YYNGEE. DNA of the CDR3: TGTGCCAGCAGCGTAGAAGGGCGCGGGCAGCCCCAGCATTTT. It translates to CASSVEGRGQPQHF.

This sequence joins TRBV9 and TRBJ2-7, with D hard to call. Germline loops: CDR1 SGDLS, CDR2 YYNGEE. V lost 0 bases and J lost 2, with 6 bases in between. The CDR3 has 13 residues. The CDR3: CASSVDSPYEQYF. The CDR3 DNA reads as TGTGCCAGCAGCGTAGACAGCCCCTACGAGCAGTACTTC.

The chain joins TRBV18 to TRBJ2-1, with TRBD2 identical over 11 bases. CDR1 KGHSH and CDR2 LQKENI come from the germline V gene. The CDR3 is 18 residues long. J was trimmed by 7 bases and V by 3 bases; bases with no gene match: 14. CDR3 DNA: TGTGCCAGCTCACCTATATGGGCTAGCGGGGGGATGAAGAATGAGCAGTTCTTC. Protein sequence: CASSPIWASGGMKNEQFF.